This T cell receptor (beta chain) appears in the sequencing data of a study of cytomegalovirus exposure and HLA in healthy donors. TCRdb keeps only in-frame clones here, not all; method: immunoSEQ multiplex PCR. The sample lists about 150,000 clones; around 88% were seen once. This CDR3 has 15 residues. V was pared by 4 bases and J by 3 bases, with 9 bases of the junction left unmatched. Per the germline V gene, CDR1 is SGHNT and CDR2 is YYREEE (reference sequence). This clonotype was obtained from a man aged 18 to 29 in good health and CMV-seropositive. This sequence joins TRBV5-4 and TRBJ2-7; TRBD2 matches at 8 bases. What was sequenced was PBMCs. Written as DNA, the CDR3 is TGTGCCAGCAGCCGGGGGGGGCCCGAGCGCTACGAGCAGTACTTC. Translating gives CASSRGGPERYEQYF. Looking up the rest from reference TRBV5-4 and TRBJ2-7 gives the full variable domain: ETGVTQSPTHLIKTRGQQVTLRCSSQSGHNTVSWYQQALGQGPQFIFQYYREEENGRGNFPPRFSGLQFPNYSSELNVNALELDDSALYLCASSRGGPERYEQYFGPGTRLTVT.